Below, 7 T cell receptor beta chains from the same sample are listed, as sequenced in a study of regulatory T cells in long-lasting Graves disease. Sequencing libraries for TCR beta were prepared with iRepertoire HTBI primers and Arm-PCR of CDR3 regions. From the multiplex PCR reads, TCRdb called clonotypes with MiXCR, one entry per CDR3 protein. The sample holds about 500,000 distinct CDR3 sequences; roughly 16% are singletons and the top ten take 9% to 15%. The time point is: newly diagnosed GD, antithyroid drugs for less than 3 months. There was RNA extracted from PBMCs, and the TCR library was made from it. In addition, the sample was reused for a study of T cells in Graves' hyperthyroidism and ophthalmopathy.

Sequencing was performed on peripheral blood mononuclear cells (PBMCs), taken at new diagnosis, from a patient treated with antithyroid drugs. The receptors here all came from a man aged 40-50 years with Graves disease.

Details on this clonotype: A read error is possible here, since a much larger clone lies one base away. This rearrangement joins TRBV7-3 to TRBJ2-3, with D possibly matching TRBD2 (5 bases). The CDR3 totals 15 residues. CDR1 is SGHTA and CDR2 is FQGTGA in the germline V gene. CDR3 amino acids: CASSLTQRRTNTQYF. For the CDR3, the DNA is TGTGCCAGCAGCTTAACTCAGCGGCGCACAAATACGCAGTATTTT.

This CDR3 is CSATAGSGYEQYF. The CDR3 DNA reads as TGCAGTGCTACCGCAGGGTCGGGGTACGAGCAGTACTTC. The rearrangement joins TRBV20-1 to TRBJ2-7; either TRBD1 or TRBD2 may fit D (5 bases each). This CDR3 spans 13 amino acids. Germline loops: CDR1 DFQATT, CDR2 SNEGSKA (reference sequence). The V end was cut by 4 bases, the J end by 4 bases, with 14 bases between.

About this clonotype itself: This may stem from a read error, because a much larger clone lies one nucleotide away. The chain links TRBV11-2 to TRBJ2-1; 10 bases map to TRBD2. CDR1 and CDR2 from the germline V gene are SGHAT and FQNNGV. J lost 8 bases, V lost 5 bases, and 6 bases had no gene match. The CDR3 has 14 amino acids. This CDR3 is CASSAGTSVDEQFF. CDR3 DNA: TGTGCCAGCAGCGCCGGGACTAGCGTTGATGAGCAGTTCTTC.

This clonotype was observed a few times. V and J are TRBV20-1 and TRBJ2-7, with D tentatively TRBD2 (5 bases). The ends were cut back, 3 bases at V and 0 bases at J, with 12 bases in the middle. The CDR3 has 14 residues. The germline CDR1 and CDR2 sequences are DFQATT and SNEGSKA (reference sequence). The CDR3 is CSARIATPSYEQYF. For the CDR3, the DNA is TGCAGTGCTAGGATAGCGACACCCTCCTACGAGCAGTACTTC.

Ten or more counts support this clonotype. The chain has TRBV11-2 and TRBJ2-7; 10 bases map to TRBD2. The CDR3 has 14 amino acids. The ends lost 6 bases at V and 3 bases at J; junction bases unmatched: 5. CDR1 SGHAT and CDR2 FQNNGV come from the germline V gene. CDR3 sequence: CASRGASGSYEQYF. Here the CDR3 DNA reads TGTGCCAGCAGGGGGGCTAGCGGGAGCTACGAGCAGTACTTC.

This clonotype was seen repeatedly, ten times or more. The CDR3 reads CASGPLQAGGTDTQYF. CDR3 nucleotides: TGTGCTAGTGGTCCCCTACAGGCAGGCGGCACAGATACGCAGTATTTT. This chain links TRBV12-5 with TRBJ2-3; possibly TRBD1 for D (5 bases). The ends were cut back, 5 bases at V and 1 base at J, with 16 bases in the middle. This CDR3 has 16 residues. Looked up from germline, CDR1 is LGHNT and CDR2 is FRNRAP. Filled out from reference TRBV12-5 and TRBJ2-3, the complete variable domain reads DARVTQTPRHKVTEMGQEVTMRCQPILGHNTVFWYRQTMMQGLELLAYFRNRAPLDDSGMPKDRFSAEMPDATLATLKIQPSEPRDSAVYFCASGPLQAGGTDTQYFGPGTRLTVL.

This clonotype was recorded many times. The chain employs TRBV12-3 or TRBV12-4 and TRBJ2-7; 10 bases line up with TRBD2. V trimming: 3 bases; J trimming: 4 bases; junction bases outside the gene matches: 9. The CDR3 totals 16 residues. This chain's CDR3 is CASSFELAGEWYEQYF. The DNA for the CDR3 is TGTGCCAGCAGTTTTGAGCTAGCGGGAGAATGGTACGAGCAGTACTTC.